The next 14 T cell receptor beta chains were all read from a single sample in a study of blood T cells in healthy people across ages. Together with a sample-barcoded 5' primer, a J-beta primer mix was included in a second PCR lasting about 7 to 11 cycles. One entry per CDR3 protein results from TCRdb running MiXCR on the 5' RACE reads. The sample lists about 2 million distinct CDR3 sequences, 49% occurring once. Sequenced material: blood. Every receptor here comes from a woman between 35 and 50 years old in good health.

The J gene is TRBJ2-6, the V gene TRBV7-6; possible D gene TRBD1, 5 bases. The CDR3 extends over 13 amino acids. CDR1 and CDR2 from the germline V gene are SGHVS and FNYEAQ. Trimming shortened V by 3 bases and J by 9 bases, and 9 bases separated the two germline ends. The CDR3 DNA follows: TGTGCCAGCAGCTTCGACAGTGTCAACGTCCTGACTTTC. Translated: CASSFDSVNVLTF.

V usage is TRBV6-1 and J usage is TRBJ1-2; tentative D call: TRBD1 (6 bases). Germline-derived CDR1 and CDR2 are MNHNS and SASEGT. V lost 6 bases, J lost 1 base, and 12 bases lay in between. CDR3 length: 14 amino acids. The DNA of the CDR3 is TGTGCCAGCAGCCGGACAGATATTAACTATGGCTACACCTTC. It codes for CASSRTDINYGYTF.

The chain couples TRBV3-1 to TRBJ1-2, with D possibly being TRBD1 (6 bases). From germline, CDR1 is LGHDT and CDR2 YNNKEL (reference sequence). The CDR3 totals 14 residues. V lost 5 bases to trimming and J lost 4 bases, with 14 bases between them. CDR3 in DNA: TGTGCCAGCAGCACGGGACAAATTGGCTATGGCTACACCTTC. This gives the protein CASSTGQIGYGYTF.

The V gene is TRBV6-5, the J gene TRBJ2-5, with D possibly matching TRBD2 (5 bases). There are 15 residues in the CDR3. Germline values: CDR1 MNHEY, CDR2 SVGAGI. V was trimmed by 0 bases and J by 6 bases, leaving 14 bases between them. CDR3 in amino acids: CASSYSSGGQKTQYF. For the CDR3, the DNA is TGTGCCAGCAGTTACTCGTCCGGCGGGCAGAAGACCCAGTACTTC.

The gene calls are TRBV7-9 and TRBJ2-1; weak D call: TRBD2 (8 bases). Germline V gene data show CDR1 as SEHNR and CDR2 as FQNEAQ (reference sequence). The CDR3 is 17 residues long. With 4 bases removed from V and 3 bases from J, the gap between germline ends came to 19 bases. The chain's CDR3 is CASSSRAGGQIYNEQFF. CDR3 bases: TGTGCCAGCAGCTCTAGGGCGGGGGGACAGATCTACAATGAGCAGTTCTTC.

CDR3 loop: CASLPISEGEQFF. For the CDR3, the DNA is TGTGCCAGTTTACCAATATCGGAGGGTGAGCAGTTCTTC. V is TRBV6-1 and J is TRBJ2-1; a weak D match, TRBD2 (6 bases). CDR1 and CDR2 from the germline V gene are MNHNS and SASEGT. The CDR3 runs to 13 residues. V was cut by 9 bases and J by 9 bases, with 18 bases left in between.

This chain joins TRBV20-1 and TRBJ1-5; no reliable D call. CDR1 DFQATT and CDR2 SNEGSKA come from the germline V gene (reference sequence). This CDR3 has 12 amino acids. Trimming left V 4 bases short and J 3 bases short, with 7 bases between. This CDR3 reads CSAKGFNQPQHF. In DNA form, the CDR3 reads TGCAGTGCTAAGGGTTTCAATCAGCCCCAGCATTTT.

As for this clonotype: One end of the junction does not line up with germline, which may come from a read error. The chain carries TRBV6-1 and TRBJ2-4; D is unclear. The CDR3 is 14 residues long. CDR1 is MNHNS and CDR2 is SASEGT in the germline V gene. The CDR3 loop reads CASSEGRAKNIQYF. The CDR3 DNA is TGCGCCAGCAGTGAAGGCAGGGCCAAAAACATTCAGTACTTC.

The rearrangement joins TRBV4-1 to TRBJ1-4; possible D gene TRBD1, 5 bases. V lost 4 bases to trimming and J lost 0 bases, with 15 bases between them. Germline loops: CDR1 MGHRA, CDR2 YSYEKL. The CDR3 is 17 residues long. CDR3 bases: TGCGCCAGCAGCCCAGGGAGATTCGCATCAACTAATGAAAAACTGTTTTTT. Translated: CASSPGRFASTNEKLFF.

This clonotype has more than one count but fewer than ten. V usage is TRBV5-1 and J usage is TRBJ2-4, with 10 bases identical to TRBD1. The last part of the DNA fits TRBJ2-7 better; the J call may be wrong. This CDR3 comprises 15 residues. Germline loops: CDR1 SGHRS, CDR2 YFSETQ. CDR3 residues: CASSPGTGVDYEQYF. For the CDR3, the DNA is TGCGCCAGCAGCCCCGGGACAGGGGTGGATTACGAGCAGTACTTC.

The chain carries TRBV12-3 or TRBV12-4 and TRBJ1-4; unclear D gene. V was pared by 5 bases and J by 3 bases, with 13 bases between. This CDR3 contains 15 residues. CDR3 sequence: CASSPERSANEKLFF. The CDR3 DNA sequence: TGTGCCAGCAGTCCGGAGAGGAGCGCTAATGAAAAACTGTTTTTT.

The CDR3 sequence: CASSLWDKEYF. The CDR3 DNA is TGTGCCAGCAGCTTGTGGGACAAGGAGTACTTC. The chain has TRBV5-5 and TRBJ2-4; TRBD1 is a possible D gene (6 bases). V lost 1 base and J lost 14, with 10 bases in between. Germline-derived CDR1 and CDR2 are SGHKS and YYEKEE (reference sequence). The CDR3 has 11 amino acids.

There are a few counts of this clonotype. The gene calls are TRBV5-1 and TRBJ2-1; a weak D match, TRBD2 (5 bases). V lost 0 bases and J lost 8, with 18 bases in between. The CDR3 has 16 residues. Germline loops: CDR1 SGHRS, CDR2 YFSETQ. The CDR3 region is CASSLAEGSAVDEQFF. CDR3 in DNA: TGCGCCAGCAGCTTGGCCGAGGGTAGCGCGGTGGATGAGCAGTTCTTC.

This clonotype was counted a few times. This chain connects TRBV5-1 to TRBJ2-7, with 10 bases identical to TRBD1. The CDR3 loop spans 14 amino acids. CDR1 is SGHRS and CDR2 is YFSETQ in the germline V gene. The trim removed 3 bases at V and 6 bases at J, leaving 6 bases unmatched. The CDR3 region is CASSWDRGVLEQYF. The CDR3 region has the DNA TGCGCCAGCAGCTGGGACAGGGGAGTCCTCGAGCAGTACTTC. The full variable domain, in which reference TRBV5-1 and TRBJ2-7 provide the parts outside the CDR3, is KAGVTQTPRYLIKTRGQQVTLSCSPISGHRSVSWYQQTPGQGLQFLFEYFSETQRNKGNFPGRFSGRQFSNSRSEMNVSTLELGDSALYLCASSWDRGVLEQYFGPGTRLTVT.